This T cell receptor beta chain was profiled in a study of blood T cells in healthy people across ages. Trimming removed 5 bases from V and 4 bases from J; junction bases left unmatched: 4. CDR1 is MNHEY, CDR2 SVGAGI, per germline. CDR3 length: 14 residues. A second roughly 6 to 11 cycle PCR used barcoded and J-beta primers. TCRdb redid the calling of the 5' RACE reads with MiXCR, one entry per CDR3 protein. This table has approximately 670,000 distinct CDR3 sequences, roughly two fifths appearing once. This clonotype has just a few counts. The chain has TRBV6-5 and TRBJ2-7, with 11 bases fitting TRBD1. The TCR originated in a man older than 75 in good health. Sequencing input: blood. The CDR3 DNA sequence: TGTGCCAGCAGTGACCGGGACAGGGGGTACGAGCAGTACTTC. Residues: CASSDRDRGYEQYF.